This T cell receptor (beta chain) appears in the sequencing data of a study of blood T cell repertoires in COVID-19 (dated by TCRdb to the early 2020s). Regarding the study in general: Samples from collaborators originated in the United States, Italy and Spain and spanned both the acute and convalescent phases of COVID-19. The material from the prospective study consisted of cDNA or gDNA derived from T cells, B-cell-depleted T cells, or PBMCs. Subjects who had been exposed to COVID-19, were actively infected with it, or had recovered from it provided the deeply sampled blood TCRbeta repertoires that made up the dataset. The repertoires were released in a freely available public database meant as a resource for research on the immune response to SARS-CoV-2. Samples were obtained from the ongoing ImmuneRACE study (first 160 participants) and from 1,200 or so subjects provided by 6 global collaborators. Nearly every sample came with metadata listing a de-identified subject ID, COVID-19 status, age in years and sex. Where available, HLA class I and class II types were obtained from metadata supplied by the sample provider rather than from assay-based typing.

The germline V gene encodes CDR1 SGHRS and CDR2 YFSETQ. For this chain, trimming is 3 bases at the V end and 5 bases at the J end, and the number of junction bases without a gene match is 8. From its cysteine to its phenylalanine, the CDR3 spans 15 amino acids. Here the CDR3 DNA is all that survives: 45 bases in frame from base 1. The immunoSEQ Assay, a bias-controlled multiplex PCR, was used to amplify TCRbeta CDR3 regions from genomic DNA. In the source study's methods: The number of nucleated cells in each sample was estimated from the amplification of reference gene primers within the assay. Sequence reads were collapsed and filtered to measure the absolute abundance of every unique TCRbeta CDR3 rearrangement. For each sample, productive Simpson clonality was calculated as the square root of Simpson's diversity index over productive rearrangements. As stored in TCRdb, this immuneACCESS dataset retains in-frame rearrangements with V and J assigned. A fraction of the clones does not appear; measured against another copy, unresolved V genes explain less than half of the discrepancy, and the remainder lacks a known reason. The V and J calls and clone size are taken from that table; D and trimming were inferred from the DNA. This sample comprises approximately 250,000 clones, roughly 88% of them detected only once. The biggest ten clones account for around 1.2% of the sample.

Participants in the prospective study were aged 18 to 89 years, lived in 20 to 25 United States geographic areas, and enrolled through a virtual design. In the prospective study, cohorts were assigned on the basis of participant-reported clinical history obtained from a screening survey and a study questionnaire. In the prospective study, whole blood, serum and a nasopharyngeal or oropharyngeal swab were collected from each participant by mobile phlebotomists. Additional blood draws and questionnaires over an approximately 2-month period could optionally be provided by prospective study participants. Before DNA extraction, prospective study blood samples were shipped either frozen or at room temperature. Study-wide conclusions, independent of this receptor: How much clinical and demographic metadata was included differed by source and by participant, and the metadata was provided uncurated.

In the case of this clone: Its antigen is still unknown. Base qualities are not at hand, and no much larger clone is one base apart.

The chain is assembled from TRBV5-1 and TRBJ2-3; the junction holds 8 bases that match TRBD1. This sequence was found in a woman in her thirties or forties with acute COVID-19. Sequencing was done on a sample of PBMCs or T cells enriched from blood (not recorded which). The DNA sequence is given as TGCGCCAGCAGCTGGTCGACAGGGGACGTAGATACGCAGTATTTT. The resulting protein is CASSWSTGDVDTQYF. The CDR3, completed at both ends by the reference TRBV5-1 and TRBJ2-3 genes, gives the full variable domain KAGVTQTPRYLIKTRGQQVTLSCSPISGHRSVSWYQQTPGQGLQFLFEYFSETQRNKGNFPGRFSGRQFSNSRSEMNVSTLELGDSALYLCASSWSTGDVDTQYFGPGTRLTVL.